What follows is one TCR beta chain and its context. Antigen specificity is unknown. This record belongs to a study of T-cell memory formation after mild COVID-19. At the level of the study: Largely donor-specific sequence clusters came from a couple of donors.

TCRdb reprocessed the 5' RACE reads with MiXCR, giving one entry per CDR3 protein. Among 550,000 to 600,000 distinct CDR3 sequences listed, 20% to 25% were seen once. Trimming removed 0 bases at V and 0 bases at J, with 15 bases between. Looked up from germline, CDR1 is MGHRA and CDR2 is YSYEKL. CDR3 length equals 17 residues. General study results and limits: Cross-reactive memory appears to have joined, as suggested by some responding clones showing up in pre-infection memory. Clones shrinking between day 15 and 85 showed a balanced CD4/CD8 split, and those that grew later tilted toward CD4+.

The chain joins TRBV4-1 to TRBJ2-7, with unresolved D. This sequence originates from an adult woman who had mild COVID-19 (a few samples of this study predate the infection). Cell type and time point are not known. What was sequenced was PBMCs or a T cell subset sorted from them (not recorded which). CDR3 sequence reads: CASSQDQSVGSSYEQYF. DNA for the CDR3: TGCGCCAGCAGCCAAGATCAGTCGGTCGGAAGCTCCTACGAGCAGTACTTC.